What follows are 6 T cell receptor beta chains derived from one specimen sequenced in a study of T cell changes during pregnancy in multiple sclerosis. Some clones are missing from TCRdb's copy, which holds only in-frame ones; the method was immunoSEQ multiplex PCR. In the table there are 70,000 or so clones, around 90% of which are singletons. This specimen consisted of CD4+ T cells from peripheral blood mononuclear cells, obtained after pregnancy. The receptors were gathered from a female donor with multiple sclerosis, enrolled in a pregnancy study.

V gene TRBV5-1 combines with J gene TRBJ1-3; D remains unclear. Germline CDR1 reads SGHRS; CDR2 reads YFSETQ. With 4 bases removed from V and 0 bases from J, the gap between germline ends came to 17 bases. CDR3 length equals 17 residues. As DNA, the CDR3 is TGCGCCAGCAGCGCGGGATTGCTACTAAGCTCTGGAAACACCATATATTTT. As protein: CASSAGLLLSSGNTIYF. The whole variable domain, remainder taken from reference TRBV5-1 and TRBJ1-3, is KAGVTQTPRYLIKTRGQQVTLSCSPISGHRSVSWYQQTPGQGLQFLFEYFSETQRNKGNFPGRFSGRQFSNSRSEMNVSTLELGDSALYLCASSAGLLLSSGNTIYFGEGSWLTVV.

The rearrangement joins TRBV6-1 to TRBJ1-5, with 7 bases that match TRBD1. The CDR3 loop spans 16 amino acids. Per the germline V gene, CDR1 is MNHNS and CDR2 is SASEGT. The trim removed 3 bases at V and 1 base at J, leaving 6 bases unmatched. CDR3: CASSDRQGGSNQPQHF. The CDR3 DNA follows: TGTGCCAGCAGTGACCGACAGGGTGGGAGCAATCAGCCCCAGCATTTT.

This clone occurred once. J is TRBJ1-4 and V is TRBV6-1; TRBD1 might be the D (5 bases). CDR3 length equals 17 residues. Germline values: CDR1 MNHNS, CDR2 SASEGT. The V gene lost 1 base and the J gene lost 7 bases, with 19 bases spanning the gap. In DNA form, the CDR3 reads TGTGCCAGCAGTGAAGTCTCTGGGGGAGGGTGGGGTGAAAAACTGTTTTTT. Translation gives CASSEVSGGGWGEKLFF.

The chain has TRBV7-8 and TRBJ2-1; 11 nucleotides match TRBD2. V gave up 3 bases and J gave up 7 bases; unmatched junction bases: 5. The CDR3 is 15 residues long. The germline gives CDR1 SGHVS, CDR2 FQNEAQ. The CDR3 coding sequence is TGTGCCAGCAGCTTTAGACTAGCGGGGCAAAATGAGCAGTTCTTC. As protein: CASSFRLAGQNEQFF.

The V and J genes are TRBV2 and TRBJ1-2; perhaps TRBD1 as D (5 bases). Germline loops: CDR1 SNHLY, CDR2 FYNNEI. The CDR3 has 15 amino acids. Between the trimmed V and J ends, which lost 7 bases and 6 bases, there was a span of 21 bases. CDR3 sequence reads: CASTPILQAGNGYTF. The CDR3 DNA sequence: TGTGCCAGCACCCCCATTCTCCAGGCAGGGAATGGCTACACCTTC.

This clone was detected only once. The chain employs TRBV28 and TRBJ2-1, with 8 bases identical to TRBD1. The V segment lost 4 bases and the J segment 8 bases; nucleotides outside the gene matches: 10. Germline CDR1 MDHEN, CDR2 SYDVKM. The CDR3 is 15 amino acids. The CDR3 protein is CASSSSDRGRYEQFF. The CDR3, as DNA: TGTGCCAGCAGTTCCTCCGACAGGGGAAGATATGAGCAGTTCTTC.